Listed below are T cell receptor beta chains from one sample, sequenced in a study of PD-1 blockade in classical Hodgkin lymphoma. Sequencing was performed with immunoSEQ multiplex PCR; in TCRdb, only in-frame clones are kept and a portion is missing. In the table there are around 6,200 clones, about 76% of which are singletons. Source: CD8+ T cells from blood, taken before the fourth cycle of nivolumab. These receptor sequences come from a human donor with classical Hodgkin lymphoma. CDR3s include the opening cysteine and the closing phenylalanine or tryptophan. Each record gives: clone size, J gene, V gene, D gene, CDR3 protein, CDR3 DNA. A D gene is named only where the DNA matches it firmly. Clone size, where shown, is once, few, many, or a class for clones that have expanded.

abundance: -; j_gene: TRBJ2-2; v_gene: TRBV28; d_gene: -; CDR3aa: CASRGFLDSYTGELFF; CDR3nt: TGTGCCAGCAGAGGATTTCTTGACTCCTACACCGGGGAGCTGTTTTTT
abundance: -; j_gene: TRBJ1-1; v_gene: TRBV5-4; d_gene: TRBD1; CDR3aa: CASIQDRDNTEAFF; CDR3nt: TGTGCCAGCATTCAGGACAGGGACAACACTGAAGCTTTCTTT
abundance: -; j_gene: TRBJ2-3; v_gene: TRBV7-2; d_gene: TRBD2; CDR3aa: CASSLVGGGRADTQYF; CDR3nt: TGTGCCAGCAGCCTTGTCGGCGGGGGGCGTGCAGATACGCAGTATTTT
abundance: -; j_gene: TRBJ1-3; v_gene: TRBV19; d_gene: -; CDR3aa: CASSTGFSGNTIYF; CDR3nt: TGTGCCAGTAGTACGGGATTCTCTGGAAACACCATATATTTT
abundance: -; j_gene: TRBJ2-4; v_gene: TRBV27; d_gene: TRBD1; CDR3aa: CASRPLGRGSKNIQYF; CDR3nt: TGTGCCAGCAGGCCCCTCGGCAGGGGGTCCAAAAACATTCAGTACTTC
abundance: -; j_gene: TRBJ2-7; v_gene: TRBV6-5; d_gene: TRBD2; CDR3aa: CASSYAIAGVHNEQYF; CDR3nt: TGTGCCAGCAGTTACGCAATAGCGGGAGTACACAACGAGCAGTACTTC
abundance: -; j_gene: TRBJ2-7; v_gene: TRBV9; d_gene: TRBD1; CDR3aa: CASSVGTGAYEQYF; CDR3nt: TGTGCCAGCAGCGTGGGGACAGGAGCCTACGAGCAGTACTTC
abundance: few; j_gene: TRBJ2-7; v_gene: TRBV28; d_gene: -; CDR3aa: CASSLQGSSYEQYF; CDR3nt: TGTGCCAGCAGTTTACAGGGGAGCTCCTACGAGCAGTACTTC
abundance: -; j_gene: TRBJ1-2; v_gene: TRBV7-2; d_gene: TRBD1; CDR3aa: CASSSSGTGLYGYTF; CDR3nt: TGTGCCAGCAGTAGTTCCGGGACAGGGTTATATGGCTACACCTTC
abundance: -; j_gene: TRBJ1-5; v_gene: TRBV5-5; d_gene: -; CDR3aa: CASSLANPHGHQPQHF; CDR3nt: TGTGCCAGCAGCTTGGCCAATCCACACGGTCATCAGCCCCAGCATTTT
abundance: -; j_gene: TRBJ2-6; v_gene: TRBV4-1; d_gene: -; CDR3aa: CASSQRMRMGASGANVLTF; CDR3nt: TGCGCCAGCAGCCAACGTATGAGAATGGGGGCATCCGGGGCCAACGTCCTGACTTTC
abundance: -; j_gene: TRBJ1-4; v_gene: TRBV11-2; d_gene: TRBD1; CDR3aa: CASSPQGFTTNEKLFF; CDR3nt: TGTGCCAGCAGCCCACAGGGGTTCACAACTAATGAAAAACTGTTTTTT
abundance: -; j_gene: TRBJ1-2; v_gene: TRBV5-1; d_gene: TRBD1; CDR3aa: CASSPTGGPLYGYTF; CDR3nt: TGCGCCAGCAGCCCCACAGGGGGACCCCTCTATGGCTACACCTTC
abundance: -; j_gene: TRBJ2-3; v_gene: TRBV30; d_gene: -; CDR3aa: CAWSVGPSTQYF; CDR3nt: TGTGCCTGGAGTGTAGGGCCCAGTACGCAGTATTTT
abundance: -; j_gene: TRBJ1-3; v_gene: TRBV25-1; d_gene: -; CDR3aa: CASSEGDRLNTIYF; CDR3nt: TGTGCCAGCAGTGAAGGGGACCGCTTAAACACCATATATTTT
abundance: -; j_gene: TRBJ1-1; v_gene: TRBV7-9; d_gene: TRBD1; CDR3aa: CASSSGTASNTEAFF; CDR3nt: TGTGCCAGCAGCTCGGGGACAGCAAGTAACACTGAAGCTTTCTTT